This T cell receptor (beta chain) derives from a study of untreated major depressive disorder (dated by TCRdb to the late 2010s). For the study in its entirety: A cross-sectional case-control design was used to compare T cell phenotype and TCR repertoire between antidepressant-free major depressive disorder patients and individually matched non-depressed controls. The sequencing was a follow-up to the differences in Vbeta 5.1, Vbeta 11 and Vbeta 22 usage that flow cytometry had picked up across the whole cohort. Broader findings and caveats from the paper: In the sequencing data, TRBV25-01 and TRBV02-01 usage matched the flow-cytometry pattern without reaching statistical significance. Sequencing confirmed higher TRBV05-01 (Vbeta 5.1) usage among CD4+ T cells of depressed patients than controls, with p = 0.040 in a one-tailed test. The top five TRBV05-01 clones in every sequenced subject were all private clones. A comparatively small study sample was produced by the strict matching and exclusion criteria, and the generalizability of findings was thereby limited. For the sequencing comparisons, one-tailed planned tests were applied to only three preselected Vbeta families.

Notes on this clone: Its antigen is still unknown. Base quality data are lacking; no much larger clone is found one base away.

Trimming removed 7 bases from V and 5 bases from J, leaving 14 bases between the germline ends. Including cysteine and phenylalanine, the CDR3 has 12 amino acids. Here the CDR3 DNA is all that survives: 36 bases in frame from base 1. For CDR1 and CDR2, the germline V gene lists SQVTM and ANQGSEA. For sex, age, current smoking status and body mass index, every depressed patient had a pairwise-matched non-depressed control. Every participant was of European descent. Controls scored 5 or less on the Quick Inventory of Depressive Symptoms-Self Report and had no mood disorder, either currently or at any point in their lifetime. Major medical conditions, Axis I/II comorbidities, regular medication or illicit drug use, and drinking over 100 g alcohol a week were all grounds for excluding any participant. About 30 ml of peripheral blood was collected from each participant into EDTA tubes. Magnetic negative selection with the BD IMag Human CD4 T Lymphocyte Enrichment Set was used to purify CD4+ T cells from thawed PBMCs. Flow cytometry confirmed that the CD4+ enrichment method typically gave approximately 96% purity. A subgroup of a few case-control pairs, chosen blind to chemokine receptor expression and flow-cytometric repertoire skewing results, underwent TCRbeta sequencing. Every blood sample was taken in the morning at 8:00 a.m., and Ficoll-Hypaque gradient centrifugation was used to isolate PBMCs. PBMCs were gradually cooled to -80 degrees C for cryopreservation and then kept in liquid nitrogen until assay.

The Qiagen DNeasy Blood and Tissue Kit was used to extract total genomic DNA from purified CD4+ T cells. The TCRbeta CDR3 region, defined according to IMGT, was amplified and sequenced using immunoSEQ immunosequencing protocols. The authors' pipeline ran thus. The immunoSEQ service preprocessed the raw sequence data to correct PCR and sequencing errors. Data were loaded into the immunoSEQ Analyzer and further analyzed with VDJtools v1.0.7. Patient-control differences were tested with the paired Wilcoxon signed-rank test. The clones in this table, taken by TCRdb from immuneACCESS, are in-frame only. Not every clone is retained; where verified, under half of the shortfall comes from an unresolved V gene, and the cause of the rest is unknown. D and trimming were read from the DNA, whereas the V and J calls and clone size are those reported in that table. Here the sample has just over 20,000 clones; approximately 95% occur a single time. The biggest ten clones account for less than 0.4% of the sample.

This clonotype was sampled from a young man in good health. Specimen: CD4+ T cells from PBMCs. The chain was built from TRBV29-1 and TRBJ1-1, with no confident D gene call. CDR3 protein: CSALAGRTEAFF. The nucleotides are TGCAGCGCCCTGGCCGGGCGGACTGAAGCTTTCTTT. Outside the CDR3, residues come from the reference TRBV29-1 and TRBJ1-1 proteins, so the full variable domain is: SAVISQKPSRDICQRGTSLTIQCQVDSQVTMMFWYRQQPGQSLTLIATANQGSEATYESGFVIDKFPISRPNLTFSTLTVSNMSPEDSSIYLCSALAGRTEAFFGQGTRLTVV.